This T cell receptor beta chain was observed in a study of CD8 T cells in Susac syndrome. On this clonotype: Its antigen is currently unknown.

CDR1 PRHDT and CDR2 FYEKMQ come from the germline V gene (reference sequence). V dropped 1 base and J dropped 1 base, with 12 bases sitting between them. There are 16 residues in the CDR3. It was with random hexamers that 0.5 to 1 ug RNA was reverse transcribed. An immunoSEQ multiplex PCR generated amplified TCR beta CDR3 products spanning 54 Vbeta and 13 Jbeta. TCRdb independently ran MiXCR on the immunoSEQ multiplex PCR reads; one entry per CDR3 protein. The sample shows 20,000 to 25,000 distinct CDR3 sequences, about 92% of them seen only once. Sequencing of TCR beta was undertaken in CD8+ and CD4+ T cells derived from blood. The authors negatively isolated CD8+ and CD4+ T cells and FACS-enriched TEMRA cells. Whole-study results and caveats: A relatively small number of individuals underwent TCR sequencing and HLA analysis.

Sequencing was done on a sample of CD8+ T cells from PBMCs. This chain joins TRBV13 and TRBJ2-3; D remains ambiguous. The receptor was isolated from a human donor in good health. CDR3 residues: CASSLVGRQGTDTQYF. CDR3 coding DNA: TGTGCCAGCAGCTTAGTTGGGCGACAAGGCACAGATACGCAGTATTTT.